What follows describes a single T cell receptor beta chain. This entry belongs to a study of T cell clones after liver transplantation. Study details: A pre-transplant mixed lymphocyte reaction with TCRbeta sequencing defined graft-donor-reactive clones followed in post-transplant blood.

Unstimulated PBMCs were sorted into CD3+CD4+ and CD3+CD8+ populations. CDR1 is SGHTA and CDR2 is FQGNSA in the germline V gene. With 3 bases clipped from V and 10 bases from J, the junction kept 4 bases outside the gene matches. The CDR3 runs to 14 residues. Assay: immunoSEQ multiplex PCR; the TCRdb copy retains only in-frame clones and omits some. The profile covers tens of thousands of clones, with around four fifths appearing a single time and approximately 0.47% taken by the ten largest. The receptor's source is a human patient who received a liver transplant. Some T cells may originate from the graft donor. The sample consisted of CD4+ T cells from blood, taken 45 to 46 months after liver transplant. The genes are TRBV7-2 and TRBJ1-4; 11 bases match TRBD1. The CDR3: CASSFAGTGGKLFF. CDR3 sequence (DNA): TGTGCCAGCAGCTTCGCCGGGACAGGGGGAAAACTGTTTTTT.